This T cell receptor (beta chain) was sequenced in a study of blood T cell repertoires in COVID-19 (dated by TCRdb to the early 2020s). Some background on the complete study: Collaborator samples came from the United States, Italy and Spain and covered acute and convalescent phases of COVID-19. The prospective study material was composed of cDNA or gDNA derived from T cells, B-cell-depleted T cells, or PBMCs. The dataset comprised deeply sampled blood TCRbeta repertoires from subjects exposed to, actively infected with, or recovered from COVID-19. The repertoires were released in a freely available public database meant as a resource for research on the immune response to SARS-CoV-2. The samples were drawn from two sources: the first 160 participants of the ongoing ImmuneRACE study, and 1,254 subjects contributed by 6 global collaborators. A de-identified subject ID, COVID-19 status, age in years and sex were almost always included in the sample metadata. Where available, HLA class I and class II types were obtained from metadata supplied by the sample provider rather than from assay-based typing.

Each collaborating institution followed its own protocols to collect whole blood in K2EDTA tubes. Collaborator samples were shipped for TCRbeta analysis as frozen whole blood, isolated PBMCs, or DNA extracted from either sample type. Summary of the overall study and its limitations: Clinical and demographic metadata were provided uncurated, with the amount varying by source and participant.

Inclusive of the bounding cysteine and phenylalanine, the CDR3 is 15 residues long. Just the 45-base CDR3 DNA is kept, in frame starting at base 1. The germline V gene (reference sequence) sets CDR1 to SSHAT and CDR2 to FNYEAQ. TCRbeta CDR3 regions were amplified from genomic DNA by means of the immunoSEQ Assay, a bias-controlled multiplex PCR. In the authors' own workflow: The number of nucleated cells in each sample was estimated from the amplification of reference gene primers within the assay. To quantify the absolute abundance of each unique TCRbeta CDR3 rearrangement, sequence reads were collapsed and filtered. For each sample, productive Simpson clonality was calculated as the square root of Simpson's diversity index across productive rearrangements. TCRdb mirrors the immuneACCESS table, restricted to in-frame sequences. Some clones are absent from its copies; in checked studies, under half trace to an unresolved V gene, and the reason for the others is unknown. That table supplies the V and J calls and clone size; D and trimming were determined from the DNA. A total of hundreds of thousands of clones appear in this sample, 84% of them only once. The ten most abundant clones make up 15% to 20% of the sample.

Points on this clone: Its antigen has not been determined. A read error may produce the germline difference seen at one junction end.

The chain links TRBV7-7 with TRBJ2-5; 6 matching bases give a weak D call of TRBD2. The sample consisted of peripheral blood. This sequence originates from a woman of 80 years or more with active or convalescent COVID-19. The CDR3 corresponds to CASSSGERYQETQYF. The DNA reads TGTGCTAGCAGCTCGGGGGAGAGGTACCAAGAGACCCAGTACTTC. The CDR3 plus the reference TRBV7-7 and TRBJ2-5 genes for the other parts give the full variable domain: GAGVSQSPRYKVTKRGQDVTLRCDPISSHATLYWYQQALGQGPEFLTYFNYEAQPDKSGLPSDRFSAERPEGSISTLTIQRTEQRDSAMYRCASSSGERYQETQYFGPGTRLLVL.